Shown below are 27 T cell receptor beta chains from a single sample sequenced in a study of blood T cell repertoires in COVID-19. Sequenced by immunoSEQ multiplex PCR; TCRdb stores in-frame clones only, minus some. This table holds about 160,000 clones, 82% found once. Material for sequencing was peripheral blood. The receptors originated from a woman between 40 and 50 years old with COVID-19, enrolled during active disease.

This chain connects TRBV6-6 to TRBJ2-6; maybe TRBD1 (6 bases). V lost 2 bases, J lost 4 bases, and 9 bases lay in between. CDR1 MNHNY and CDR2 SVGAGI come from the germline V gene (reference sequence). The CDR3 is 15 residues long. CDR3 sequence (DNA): TGTGCCAGCAGTTACACAGGGACCGGGGCCAACGTCCTGACTTTC. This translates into CASSYTGTGANVLTF.

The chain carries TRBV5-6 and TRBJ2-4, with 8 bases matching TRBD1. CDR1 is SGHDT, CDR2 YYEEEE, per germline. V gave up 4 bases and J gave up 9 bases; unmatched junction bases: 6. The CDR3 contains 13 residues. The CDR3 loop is CASSKTGTGIQYF. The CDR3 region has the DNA TGTGCCAGCAGCAAGACGGGGACAGGCATTCAGTACTTC.

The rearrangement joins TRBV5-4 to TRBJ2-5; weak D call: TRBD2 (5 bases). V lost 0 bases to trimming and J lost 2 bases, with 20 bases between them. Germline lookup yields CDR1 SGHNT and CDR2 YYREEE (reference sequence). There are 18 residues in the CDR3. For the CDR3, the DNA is TGTGCCAGCAGCTTGGACGGGGTCAGTAGAGGAGTTCAAGAGACCCAGTACTTC. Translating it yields CASSLDGVSRGVQETQYF.

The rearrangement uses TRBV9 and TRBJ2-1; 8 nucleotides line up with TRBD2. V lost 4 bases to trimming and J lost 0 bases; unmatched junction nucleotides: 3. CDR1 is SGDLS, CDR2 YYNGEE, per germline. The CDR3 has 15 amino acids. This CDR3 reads CASSSGGNSYNEQFF. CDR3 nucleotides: TGTGCCAGCAGCTCGGGGGGGAACTCCTACAATGAGCAGTTCTTC.

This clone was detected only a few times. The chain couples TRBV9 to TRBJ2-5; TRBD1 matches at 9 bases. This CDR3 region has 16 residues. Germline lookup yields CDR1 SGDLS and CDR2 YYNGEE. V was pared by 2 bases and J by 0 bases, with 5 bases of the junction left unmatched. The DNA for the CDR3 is TGTGCCAGCAGCGTTTTCGGGACAGGGTACCAAGAGACCCAGTACTTC. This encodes CASSVFGTGYQETQYF.

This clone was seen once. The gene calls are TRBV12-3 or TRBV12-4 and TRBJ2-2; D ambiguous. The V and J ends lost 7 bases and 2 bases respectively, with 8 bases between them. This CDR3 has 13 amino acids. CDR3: CASKLLNTGELFF. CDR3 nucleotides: TGTGCCAGCAAACTACTTAACACCGGGGAGCTGTTTTTT.

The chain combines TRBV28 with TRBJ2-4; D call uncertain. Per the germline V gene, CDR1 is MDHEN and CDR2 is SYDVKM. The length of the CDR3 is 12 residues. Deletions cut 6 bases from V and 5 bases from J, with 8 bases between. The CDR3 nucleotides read TGTGCCAGCAGACCGGGTCAAAACATTCAGTACTTC. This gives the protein CASRPGQNIQYF.

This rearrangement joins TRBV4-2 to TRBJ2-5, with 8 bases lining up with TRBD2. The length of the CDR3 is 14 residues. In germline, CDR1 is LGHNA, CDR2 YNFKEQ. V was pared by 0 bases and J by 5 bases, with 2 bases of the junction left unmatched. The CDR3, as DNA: TGTGCCAGCAGCCAAGAGGCTAGCGGGGAGACCCAGTACTTC. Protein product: CASSQEASGETQYF.

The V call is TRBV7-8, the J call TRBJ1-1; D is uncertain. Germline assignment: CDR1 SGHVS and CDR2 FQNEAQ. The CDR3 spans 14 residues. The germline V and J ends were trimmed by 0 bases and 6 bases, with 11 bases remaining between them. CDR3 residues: CASSLAAGGSEAFF. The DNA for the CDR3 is TGTGCCAGCAGCTTAGCAGCGGGAGGTTCTGAAGCTTTCTTT.

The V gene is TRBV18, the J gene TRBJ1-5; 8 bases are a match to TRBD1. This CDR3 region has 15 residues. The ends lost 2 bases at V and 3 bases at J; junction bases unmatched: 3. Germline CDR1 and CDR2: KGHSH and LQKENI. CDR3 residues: CASSPGTGVNQPQHF. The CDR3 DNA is TGTGCCAGCTCACCAGGGACAGGAGTCAATCAGCCCCAGCATTTT.

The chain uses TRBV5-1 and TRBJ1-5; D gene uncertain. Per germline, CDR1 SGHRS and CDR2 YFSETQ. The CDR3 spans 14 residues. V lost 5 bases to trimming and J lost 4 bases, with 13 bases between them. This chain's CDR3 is CASSQTGMNQPQHF. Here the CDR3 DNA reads TGCGCCAGCAGTCAGACGGGGATGAATCAGCCCCAGCATTTT.

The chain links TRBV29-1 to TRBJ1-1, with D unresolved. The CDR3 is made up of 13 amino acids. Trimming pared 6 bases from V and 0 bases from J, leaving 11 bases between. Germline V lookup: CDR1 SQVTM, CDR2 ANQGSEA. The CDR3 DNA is TGCAGCGTGAGGTTCAGTATGAACACTGAAGCTTTCTTT. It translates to CSVRFSMNTEAFF.

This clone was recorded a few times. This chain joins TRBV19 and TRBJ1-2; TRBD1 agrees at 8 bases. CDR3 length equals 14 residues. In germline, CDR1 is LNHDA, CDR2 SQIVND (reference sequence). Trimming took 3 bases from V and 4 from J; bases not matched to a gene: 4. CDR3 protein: CASSIGTGPYGYTF. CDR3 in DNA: TGTGCCAGTAGTATTGGGACAGGTCCCTATGGCTACACCTTC.

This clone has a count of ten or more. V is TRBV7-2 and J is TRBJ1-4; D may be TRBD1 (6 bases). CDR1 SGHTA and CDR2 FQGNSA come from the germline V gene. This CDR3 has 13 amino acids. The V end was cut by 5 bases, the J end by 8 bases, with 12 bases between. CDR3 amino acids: CASSPGAEEKLFF. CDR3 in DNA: TGTGCCAGCAGCCCAGGGGCGGAAGAAAAACTGTTTTTT.

CDR3 nucleotide sequence: TGTGCCAGCAGTTTCCGATTTGCGGGGGCACAGGGGGCTGGCTACACCTTC. Its protein product is CASSFRFAGAQGAGYTF. This sequence joins TRBV27 and TRBJ1-2; 9 bases are a match to TRBD1. The CDR3 length is 17 residues. The germline V gene encodes CDR1 MNHEY and CDR2 SMNVEV (reference sequence). Losses at the gene ends were 3 bases for V and 7 bases for J; bases not matched to a gene: 15.

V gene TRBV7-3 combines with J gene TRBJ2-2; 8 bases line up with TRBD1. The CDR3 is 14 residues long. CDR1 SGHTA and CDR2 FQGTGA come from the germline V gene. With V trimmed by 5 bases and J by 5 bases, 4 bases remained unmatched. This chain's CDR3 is CASSAGGSTGELFF. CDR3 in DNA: TGTGCCAGCAGCGCAGGGGGCTCGACCGGGGAGCTGTTTTTT.

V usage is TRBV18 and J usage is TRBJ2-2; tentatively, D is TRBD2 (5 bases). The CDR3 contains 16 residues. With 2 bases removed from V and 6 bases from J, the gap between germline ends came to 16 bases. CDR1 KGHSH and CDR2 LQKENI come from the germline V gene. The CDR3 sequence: CASSPVSGERSGELFF. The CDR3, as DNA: TGTGCCAGCTCACCAGTCTCCGGGGAGCGGTCCGGGGAGCTGTTTTTT.

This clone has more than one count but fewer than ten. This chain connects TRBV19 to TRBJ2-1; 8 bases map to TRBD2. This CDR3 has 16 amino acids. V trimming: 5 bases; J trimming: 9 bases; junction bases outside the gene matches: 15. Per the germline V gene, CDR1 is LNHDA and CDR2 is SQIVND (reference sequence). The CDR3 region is CASSPRRTGGHSEQFF. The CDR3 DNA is TGTGCCAGTAGTCCACGACGGACGGGAGGGCATAGTGAGCAGTTCTTC.

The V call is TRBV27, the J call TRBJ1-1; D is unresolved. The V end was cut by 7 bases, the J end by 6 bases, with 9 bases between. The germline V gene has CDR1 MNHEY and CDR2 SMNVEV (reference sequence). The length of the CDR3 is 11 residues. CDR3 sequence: CASKTSSEAFF. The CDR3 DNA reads TGTGCCAGCAAAACGAGTTCTGAAGCTTTCTTT.

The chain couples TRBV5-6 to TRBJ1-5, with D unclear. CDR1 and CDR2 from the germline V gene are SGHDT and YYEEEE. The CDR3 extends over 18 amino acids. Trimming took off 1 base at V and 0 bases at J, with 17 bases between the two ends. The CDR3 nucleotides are TGTGCCAGCAGCTTGAACGGCTCCCCGGAGGGTAGCAATCAGCCCCAGCATTTT. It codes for CASSLNGSPEGSNQPQHF.

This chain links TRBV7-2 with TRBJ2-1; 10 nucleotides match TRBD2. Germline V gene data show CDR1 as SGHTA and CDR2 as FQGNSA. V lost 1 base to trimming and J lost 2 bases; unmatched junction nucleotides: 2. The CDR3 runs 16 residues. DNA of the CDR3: TGTGCCAGCAGCTTAGGCCTAGCGGGAGCCTACAATGAGCAGTTCTTC. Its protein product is CASSLGLAGAYNEQFF.

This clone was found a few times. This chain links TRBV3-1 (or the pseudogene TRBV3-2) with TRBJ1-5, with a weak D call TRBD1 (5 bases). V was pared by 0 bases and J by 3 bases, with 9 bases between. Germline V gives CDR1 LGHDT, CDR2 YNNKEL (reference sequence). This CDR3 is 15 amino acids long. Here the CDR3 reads CASSQDFRANQPQHF. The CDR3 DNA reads TGTGCCAGCAGCCAAGACTTCAGGGCCAATCAGCCCCAGCATTTT.

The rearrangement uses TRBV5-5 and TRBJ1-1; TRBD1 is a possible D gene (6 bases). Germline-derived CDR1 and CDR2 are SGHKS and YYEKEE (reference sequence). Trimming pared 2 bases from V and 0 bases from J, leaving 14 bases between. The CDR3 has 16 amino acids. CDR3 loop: CASSFGTGLLNTEAFF. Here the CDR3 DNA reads TGTGCCAGCAGCTTTGGAACAGGGCTACTGAACACTGAAGCTTTCTTT.

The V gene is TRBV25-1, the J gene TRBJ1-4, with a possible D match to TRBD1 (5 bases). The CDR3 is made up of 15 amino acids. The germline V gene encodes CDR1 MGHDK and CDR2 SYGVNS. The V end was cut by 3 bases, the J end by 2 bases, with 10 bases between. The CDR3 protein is CASSEGGFTNEKLFF. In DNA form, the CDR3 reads TGTGCCAGCAGTGAGGGGGGGTTTACTAATGAAAAACTGTTTTTT.

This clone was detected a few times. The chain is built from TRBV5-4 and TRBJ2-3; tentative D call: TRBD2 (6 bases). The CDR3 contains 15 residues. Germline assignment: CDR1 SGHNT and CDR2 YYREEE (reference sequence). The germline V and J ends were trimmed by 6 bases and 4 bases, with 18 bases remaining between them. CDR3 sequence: CASTSGGTASDTQYF. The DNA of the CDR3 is TGTGCCAGCACGTCCGGCGGGACCGCCTCAGATACGCAGTATTTT. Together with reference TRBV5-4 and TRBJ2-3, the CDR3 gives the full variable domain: ETGVTQSPTHLIKTRGQQVTLRCSSQSGHNTVSWYQQALGQGPQFIFQYYREEENGRGNFPPRFSGLQFPNYSSELNVNALELDDSALYLCASTSGGTASDTQYFGPGTRLTVL.

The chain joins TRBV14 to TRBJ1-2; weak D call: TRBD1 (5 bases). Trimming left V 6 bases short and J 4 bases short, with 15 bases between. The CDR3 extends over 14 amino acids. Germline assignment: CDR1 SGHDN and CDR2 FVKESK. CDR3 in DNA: TGTGCCAGCAGTACAAAGACAGTCCTCTATGGCTACACCTTC. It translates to CASSTKTVLYGYTF.

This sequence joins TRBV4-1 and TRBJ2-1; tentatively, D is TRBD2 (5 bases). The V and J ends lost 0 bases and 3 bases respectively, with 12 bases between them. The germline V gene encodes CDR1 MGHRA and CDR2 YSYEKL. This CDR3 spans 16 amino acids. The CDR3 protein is CASSQEASGVYNEQFF. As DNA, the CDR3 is TGCGCCAGCAGCCAAGAAGCCAGCGGAGTCTACAATGAGCAGTTCTTC.